This TCR beta chain was identified in a study of blood T cell repertoires in COVID-19. The wider study: Sites in the United States, Italy and Spain provided acute and convalescent COVID-19 samples.

Authors' data handling: The assay estimated nucleated cells by amplifying reference gene primers. Produced via immunoSEQ multiplex PCR; TCRdb's table is partial and in-frame only. That table is the source of V, J and clone size, and D and trimming were worked out from the DNA. The profile shows around 60,000 clones, roughly 83% of them singletons. The CDR3 length is 16 residues. CDR1 and CDR2 from the germline V gene are MDHEN and SYDVKM. The germline V and J ends were trimmed by 5 bases and 0 bases, with 14 bases remaining between them. Enrolled during active infection, Seattle patients were then followed longitudinally.

This TCR was sampled from a man in his 60s with COVID-19, enrolled during active disease. The specimen was peripheral blood. The genes are TRBV28 and TRBJ1-5; tentative D call: TRBD1 (5 bases). The CDR3 sequence is CASSPSPGLSNQPQHF. The DNA for the CDR3 is TGTGCCAGCAGTCCTTCCCCGGGACTTAGCAATCAGCCCCAGCATTTT. Full variable domain (missing parts from reference TRBV28 and TRBJ1-5): DVKVTQSSRYLVKRTGEKVFLECVQDMDHENMFWYRQDPGLGLRLIYFSYDVKMKEKGDIPEGYSVSREKKERFSLILESASTNQTSMYLCASSPSPGLSNQPQHFGDGTRLSIL.